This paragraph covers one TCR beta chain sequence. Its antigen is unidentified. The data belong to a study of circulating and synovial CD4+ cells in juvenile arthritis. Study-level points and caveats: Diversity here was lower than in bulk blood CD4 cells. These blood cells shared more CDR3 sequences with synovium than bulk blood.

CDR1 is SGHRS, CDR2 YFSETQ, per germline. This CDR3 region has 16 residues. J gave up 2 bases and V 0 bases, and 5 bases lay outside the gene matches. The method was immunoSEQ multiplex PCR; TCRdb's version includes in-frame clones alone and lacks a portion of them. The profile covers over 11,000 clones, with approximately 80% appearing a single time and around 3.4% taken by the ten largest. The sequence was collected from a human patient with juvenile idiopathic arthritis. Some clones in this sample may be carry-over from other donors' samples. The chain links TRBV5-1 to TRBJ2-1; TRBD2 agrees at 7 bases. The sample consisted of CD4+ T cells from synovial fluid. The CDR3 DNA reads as TGCGCCAGCAGCTTGGTTGCGGGAGTCACCTACAATGAGCAGTTCTTC. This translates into CASSLVAGVTYNEQFF.